This T cell receptor beta chain emerged from a study of cytomegalovirus exposure and HLA in healthy donors. 60 Vbeta and 13 Jbeta primers were used in PCR. This table comes from immunoSEQ multiplex PCR, and its TCRdb copy is limited to in-frame clones, with some not included. The sample lists around 200,000 clones, 75% to 80% occurring once. About this clone: Antigen: not known.

Germline-derived CDR1 and CDR2 are SNHLY and FYNNEI. CDR3 size: 15 residues. J gave up 3 bases and V 7 bases, and 9 bases lay outside the gene matches. Study observations and caveats: In a later analysis, common viral pathogens appeared linked to several of the most significant clusters. Earlier analysis found most TCR beta V segments productive about 87% or about 30% of the time. Rates of TCR association differed by HLA locus in a later analysis, with DRB1 highest and HLA-C lowest.

This sequence was found in a male donor in good health and CMV-seronegative. V usage is TRBV2 and J usage is TRBJ2-7; 10 bases agree with TRBD1. The sample consisted of PBMCs. Here the CDR3 reads CASISTGTGDYEQYF. The CDR3 DNA sequence: TGTGCCAGCATATCGACCGGGACAGGGGACTACGAGCAGTACTTC.